At least ten counts were recorded for the clone carrying this T cell receptor beta chain. This record comes from a study of T cells in Graves' hyperthyroidism and ophthalmopathy. TCR beta CDR3 sequences were amplified from RNA transcripts. HTBI primers were employed in a first-round RT-PCR of the TCR CDR3. TCRdb used MiXCR to reprocess the multiplex PCR reads, holding one entry per CDR3 protein. The table includes around 690,000 distinct CDR3 sequences, roughly a sixth detected once. On the basis of clinical symptoms, serum thyroxine and TRAb, thyroid ultrasound and orbital computed tomography, diagnoses were made. Trimming removed 3 bases from V and 0 bases from J, with 10 bases in between. This CDR3 has 14 residues. Germline CDR1 and CDR2: SGHRS and YFSETQ.

The V gene is TRBV5-1, the J gene TRBJ2-7; no clear D gene. The clonotype comes from a man aged 50 to 59 with Graves' hyperthyroidism. The sample taken for sequencing was blood. This chain's CDR3 is CASSSTGSSYEQYF. The CDR3 nucleotides read TGCGCCAGCAGCTCGACGGGCAGCTCCTACGAGCAGTACTTC.